This T cell receptor beta chain stems from a study of blood T cell repertoires in COVID-19. Study at large: The cDNA or gDNA used as material had been derived from T cells, B-cell-depleted T cells, or PBMCs.

The method was immunoSEQ multiplex PCR; TCRdb's version includes in-frame clones alone and lacks a portion of them. The sample contains about 83,000 clones, around 88% of which appear only once. This clone has just one count. There are 14 residues in the CDR3. The junction had 2 bases not matched to a gene; V was cut back by 1 base and J by 2 bases. Germline lookup yields CDR1 SGHAT and CDR2 FQDESV (reference sequence). The sequencing input was peripheral blood. This sequence joins TRBV11-1 and TRBJ2-7; 7 bases match TRBD1. This clonotype was sampled from a man aged 50-59 years with active COVID-19. Here the CDR3 DNA reads TGTGCCAGCAGCTTAGGGGACAGCGCCTACGAGCAGTACTTC. Its protein is CASSLGDSAYEQYF.